Shown below are 28 T cell receptor beta chains from a single sample sequenced in a study of shared clonotypes between healthy human individuals (TCRdb year 2020). CD8 naive samples were CD45RO-negative cells positively selected for CCR7, giving a CD45RA+CCR7+ population that excluded TemRA cells. The library was prepared using the immunoSEQ multiplex PCR assay. Not all clones reach the TCRdb copy of this immuneACCESS table, which keeps in-frame sequences only. Checked studies attribute under half of the gap to unresolved V genes and leave the rest unexplained. This sample gives roughly 650,000 clones in total; 96% of them show up just once. The top ten clonotypes cover 0.11% of the sample. Sequencing was performed on naive CD8+ T cells sorted from blood. The cell subset or site label corresponds to: CD45RA+CCR7+. The receptors were sampled from a woman aged 25 to 45 in good health.

This clone appeared once. This chain links TRBV10-3 with TRBJ2-6, with 12 nucleotides matching TRBD1. Per the germline V gene, CDR1 is ENHRY and CDR2 is SYGVKD. Losses at the gene ends were 10 bases for V and 2 bases for J; bases not matched to a gene: 3. The CDR3 totals 15 residues. The CDR3 DNA reads as TGTGCCACCGGGACAGGGGGCGCTGGGGCCAACGTCCTGACTTTC. This encodes CATGTGGAGANVLTF.

The V call is TRBV5-6, the J call TRBJ2-3; 13 nucleotides line up with TRBD2. The CDR3 runs 16 residues. V lost 2 bases and J lost 6; bases outside the gene matches: 6. The germline gives CDR1 SGHDT, CDR2 YYEEEE. The CDR3 nucleotides read TGTGCCAGCAGCTTATGGACTAGCGGGAGTTCGGATACGCAGTATTTT. Translating gives CASSLWTSGSSDTQYF.

The chain links TRBV6-5 to TRBJ2-7, with D maybe TRBD2 (5 bases). The V end lost 0 bases, the J end lost 7 bases, and 10 bases lay between the germline ends. This CDR3 has 13 residues. Germline assignment: CDR1 MNHEY and CDR2 SVGAGI. CDR3 bases: TGTGCCAGCAGTTACTCTGCGGGCTCGGAGCAGTACTTC. Protein product: CASSYSAGSEQYF.

J is TRBJ2-3 and V is TRBV7-6, with 14 bases that match TRBD2. The CDR3 runs to 18 residues. Losses at the gene ends were 0 bases for V and 4 bases for J; bases not matched to a gene: 6. CDR1 is SGHVS, CDR2 FNYEAQ, per germline. The CDR3 spells CASSLAGTSGSLPDTQYF. CDR3 coding DNA: TGTGCCAGCAGCTTAGCCGGGACTAGCGGGAGTCTCCCAGATACGCAGTATTTT.

This rearrangement joins TRBV27 to TRBJ2-1; possibly TRBD1 or TRBD2 for D (6 bases each). Germline CDR1 and CDR2: MNHEY and SMNVEV (reference sequence). The CDR3 runs to 16 residues. V gave up 4 bases and J gave up 2 bases, with 15 bases separating them. The chain's CDR3 is CASSYYRDLAYNEQFF. DNA for the CDR3: TGTGCCAGCAGTTACTACAGGGACTTGGCCTACAATGAGCAGTTCTTC.

The chain uses TRBV18 and TRBJ2-7; D possibly corresponds to TRBD2 (5 bases). V lost 3 bases, J lost 0 bases, and 9 bases lay in between. The CDR3 sequence is 14 residues long. Per the germline V gene, CDR1 is KGHSH and CDR2 is LQKENI. CDR3 in DNA: TGTGCCAGCTCACCGACGGGAATCTCCTACGAGCAGTACTTC. Translation: CASSPTGISYEQYF.

CDR3 loop: CASSFPGRGNEQFF. CDR3 in DNA: TGTGCCAGCAGCTTCCCAGGGCGAGGCAATGAGCAGTTCTTC. The chain employs TRBV11-2 and TRBJ2-1, with D possibly matching TRBD1 (5 bases). CDR3 size: 14 residues. V was cut by 3 bases and J by 6 bases, with 12 bases left in between. Germline CDR1 and CDR2: SGHAT and FQNNGV. Using reference TRBV11-2 and TRBJ2-1 for the parts outside the CDR3, the full variable domain is EAGVAQSPRYKIIEKRQSVAFWCNPISGHATLYWYQQILGQGPKLLIQFQNNGVVDDSQLPKDRFSAERLKGVDSTLKIQPAKLEDSAVYLCASSFPGRGNEQFFGPGTRLTVL.

This clone was detected once. This sequence joins TRBV7-2 and TRBJ2-7; 7 positions agree with TRBD1. V shed 1 base and J 2 bases; nucleotides not matched to a gene: 8. Germline lookup yields CDR1 SGHTA and CDR2 FQGNSA. The CDR3 has 16 residues. CDR3 sequence reads: CASSLDVKGGPYEQYF. DNA for the CDR3: TGTGCCAGCAGCTTAGACGTAAAAGGGGGCCCCTACGAGCAGTACTTC. Full variable domain (missing parts from reference TRBV7-2 and TRBJ2-7): GAGVSQSPSNKVTEKGKDVELRCDPISGHTALYWYRQSLGQGLEFLIYFQGNSAPDKSGLPSDRFSAERTGGSVSTLTIQRTQQEDSAVYLCASSLDVKGGPYEQYFGPGTRLTVT.

The chain combines TRBV7-8 with TRBJ2-5; TRBD1 matches at 7 bases. The end of the DNA aligns better with TRBJ2-7, so the J call may be wrong. The CDR3 runs to 15 residues. The germline gives CDR1 SGHVS, CDR2 FQNEAQ. The CDR3 nucleotides read TGTGCCAGCAGCTTAGCATTCGGGACAGATTACGAGCAGTACTTC. It encodes CASSLAFGTDYEQYF.

The chain uses TRBV14 and TRBJ2-1; 10 bases are shared with TRBD2. With 5 bases clipped from V and 5 bases from J, the junction kept 6 bases outside the gene matches. CDR3 length: 15 amino acids. Germline-derived CDR1 and CDR2 are SGHDN and FVKESK. DNA for the CDR3: TGTGCCAGCAGCTTTCTAGCGGGAGTCAACAATGAGCAGTTCTTC. It codes for CASSFLAGVNNEQFF.

V and J are TRBV7-9 and TRBJ2-1; 9 bases are a match to TRBD1. Trimming at V came to 3 bases and at J to 3 bases, leaving 12 bases not matched to a gene. From germline, CDR1 is SEHNR and CDR2 FQNEAQ (reference sequence). The CDR3 is 18 residues long. The DNA of the CDR3 is TGTGCCAGCAGCTTTCGGACAGGGGACACCACACTCTACAATGAGCAGTTCTTC. Translated: CASSFRTGDTTLYNEQFF.

The chain joins TRBV19 to TRBJ1-1, with TRBD1 as a possible D gene (6 bases). V lost 0 bases to trimming and J lost 0 bases, with 8 bases between them. CDR1 and CDR2 from the germline V gene are LNHDA and SQIVND (reference sequence). The CDR3 runs to 15 residues. CDR3 region: CASSIDTGMNTEAFF. CDR3 DNA sequence: TGTGCCAGTAGTATAGATACAGGGATGAACACTGAAGCTTTCTTT.

This chain connects TRBV6-1 to TRBJ2-2; D not resolved. The V end lost 1 base, the J end lost 6 bases, and 12 bases lay between the germline ends. CDR3 length: 15 amino acids. Germline CDR1 MNHNS, CDR2 SASEGT. The CDR3 DNA sequence: TGTGCCAGCAGTGAAGGGCCTCCCTTGGCCGGGGAGCTGTTTTTT. This translates into CASSEGPPLAGELFF.

The chain links TRBV2 to TRBJ2-3; tentative D call: TRBD2 (6 bases). V was clipped by 0 bases and J by 2 bases, with 12 bases between them. Germline values: CDR1 SNHLY, CDR2 FYNNEI. This CDR3 contains 16 residues. DNA of the CDR3: TGTGCCAGCAGTGAAGCGCTGGGGGGATTCACAGATACGCAGTATTTT. Translated: CASSEALGGFTDTQYF.

This clone was counted once. The V gene is TRBV7-3, the J gene TRBJ2-1, with D perhaps matching TRBD2 (5 bases). The CDR3 totals 13 residues. Germline V CDR1 and CDR2: SGHTA, FQGTGA. V lost 5 bases to trimming and J lost 4 bases, with 9 bases between them. The CDR3 DNA reads TGTGCCAGCAGCCCGGAGGATTACAATGAGCAGTTCTTC. It is translated as CASSPEDYNEQFF.

This chain links TRBV28 with TRBJ2-6; a weak D match, TRBD1 (6 bases). V was shortened by 4 bases and J by 5 bases, with 12 bases between the two germline ends. Germline CDR1 reads MDHEN; CDR2 reads SYDVKM. CDR3 size: 15 residues. The DNA of the CDR3 is TGTGCCAGCAGTTGGGGGACAAATAGGGCCAACGTCCTGACTTTC. Amino acids: CASSWGTNRANVLTF.

Details on this clone: Its ends do not fully match the called genes, so a read error is possible. The CDR3 sequence: CAWTEATTIYF. The CDR3 DNA reads TGTGCTTGGACAGAGGCGACCACCATATATTTT. The chain uses TRBV30 and TRBJ1-3; D is possibly TRBD1 (6 bases). CDR1 is GTSNPN, CDR2 SVGIG, per germline (reference sequence). The length of the CDR3 is 11 residues.

The genes are TRBV6-1 and TRBJ1-1; D call uncertain. Looked up from germline, CDR1 is MNHNS and CDR2 is SASEGT. This CDR3 is 15 amino acids long. The V end was cut by 0 bases, the J end by 6 bases, with 14 bases between. The CDR3 region has the DNA TGTGCCAGCAGTGAAGCCTTGGGCTTCAAGGCTGAAGCTTTCTTT. It translates to CASSEALGFKAEAFF.

The CDR3 coding sequence is TGTGCCAGCAGTTACTCGGAACAGTACGAGCAGTACTTC. Its translation: CASSYSEQYEQYF. V is TRBV6-5 and J is TRBJ2-7; D remains ambiguous. V was shortened by 0 bases and J by 4 bases, with 7 bases between the two germline ends. CDR1 and CDR2 (germline): MNHEY, SVGAGI. This CDR3 has 13 amino acids.

This clone showed up just a few times. The chain is built from TRBV6-1 and TRBJ1-5; D is possibly TRBD1 (6 bases). The CDR3 length is 16 residues. The germline gives CDR1 MNHNS, CDR2 SASEGT. V lost 4 bases and J 6 bases, leaving 19 bases between the germline ends. The CDR3 DNA sequence: TGTGCCAGCAGTGGTGATGGAGTCAGGGGCGGTCAGCCCCAGCATTTT. Its protein is CASSGDGVRGGQPQHF.

The rearrangement links TRBV4-2 to TRBJ2-3; 10 bases line up with TRBD2. Losses at the gene ends were 1 base for V and 4 bases for J; bases not matched to a gene: 11. This CDR3 spans 18 amino acids. Germline V gene data show CDR1 as LGHNA and CDR2 as YNFKEQ. Here the CDR3 reads CASSQVKRGTSVADTQYF. The CDR3 bases are TGTGCCAGCAGCCAAGTAAAGCGGGGGACTAGCGTTGCAGATACGCAGTATTTT.

This clone has a single count. Within the sample, other DNA sequences also encode this same CDR3. The chain uses TRBV15 and TRBJ2-7; the D is unclear. The germline CDR1 and CDR2 sequences are LNHNV and YYDKDF (reference sequence). Trimming shortened V by 0 bases and J by 3 bases, and 3 bases separated the two germline ends. The CDR3 loop spans 12 amino acids. The CDR3 loop is CATSREGYEQYF. The CDR3 DNA reads as TGTGCCACCAGCAGAGAGGGCTACGAGCAGTACTTC.

This clone was detected only once. The chain has TRBV5-8 and TRBJ2-1; D is uncertain. Germline V gene lookup returns CDR1 SGHTS and CDR2 YDEGEE. The CDR3 covers 15 residues. V gave up 6 bases and J gave up 7 bases, with 20 bases separating them. CDR3 protein: CASTETGSLGNEQFF. The DNA of the CDR3 is TGTGCCAGCACCGAAACCGGGTCCCTAGGGAATGAGCAGTTCTTC.

The V gene is TRBV5-1, the J gene TRBJ1-1; D unclear. From germline, CDR1 is SGHRS and CDR2 YFSETQ. CDR3 length: 15 residues. V was cut by 1 base and J by 1 base, with 11 bases left in between. The CDR3 protein is CASSLRPVPNTEAFF. In DNA form, the CDR3 reads TGCGCCAGCAGCTTGAGACCAGTCCCGAACACTGAAGCTTTCTTT.

The chain is built from TRBV27 and TRBJ2-2, with a weak D call TRBD2 (5 bases). The CDR3 is 16 amino acids. V lost 6 bases and J lost 1, with 15 bases in between. CDR1 and CDR2 (germline): MNHEY, SMNVEV (reference sequence). The CDR3 DNA follows: TGTGCCAGCAGCTCCTATCTAGCTTTGAACACCGGGGAGCTGTTTTTT. Protein: CASSSYLALNTGELFF.

V gene TRBV5-1 combines with J gene TRBJ2-7, with D tentatively TRBD1 (6 bases). The V gene's germline CDR1 is SGHRS and CDR2 YFSETQ. The CDR3 is made up of 15 amino acids. Trimming pared 2 bases from V and 0 bases from J, leaving 12 bases between. The CDR3 loop reads CASSFQPGDSYEQYF. The CDR3 DNA sequence: TGCGCCAGCAGCTTTCAACCAGGGGACTCCTACGAGCAGTACTTC.

The chain joins TRBV9 to TRBJ2-7; 8 bases line up with TRBD2. CDR3 length: 18 amino acids. The germline gives CDR1 SGDLS, CDR2 YYNGEE. The junction had 21 bases not matched to a gene; V was cut back by 6 bases and J by 4 bases. This chain's CDR3 is CASTGPSRPGTSNYEQYF. In DNA, the CDR3 is TGTGCCAGCACCGGACCCTCAAGGCCCGGGACTAGTAATTACGAGCAGTACTTC.

The chain combines TRBV7-8 with TRBJ2-5, with D unresolved. V lost 6 bases and J 2 bases, leaving 16 bases between the germline ends. Germline-derived CDR1 and CDR2 are SGHVS and FQNEAQ. There are 15 residues in the CDR3. The CDR3 nucleotides are TGTGCCAGCAGACATAGTGTCCGGAGACAAGAGACCCAGTACTTC. It specifies CASRHSVRRQETQYF.